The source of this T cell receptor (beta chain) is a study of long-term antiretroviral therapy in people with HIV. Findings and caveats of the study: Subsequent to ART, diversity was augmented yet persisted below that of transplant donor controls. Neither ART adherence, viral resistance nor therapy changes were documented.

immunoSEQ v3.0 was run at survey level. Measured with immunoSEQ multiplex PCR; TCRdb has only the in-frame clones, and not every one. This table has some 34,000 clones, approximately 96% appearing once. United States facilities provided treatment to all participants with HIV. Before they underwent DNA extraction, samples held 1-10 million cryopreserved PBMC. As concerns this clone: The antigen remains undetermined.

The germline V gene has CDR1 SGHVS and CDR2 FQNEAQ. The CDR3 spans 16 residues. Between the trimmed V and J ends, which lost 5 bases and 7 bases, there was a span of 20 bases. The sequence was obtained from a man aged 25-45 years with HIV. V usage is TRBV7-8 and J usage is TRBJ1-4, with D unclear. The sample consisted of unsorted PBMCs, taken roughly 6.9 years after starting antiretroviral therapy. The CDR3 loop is CASSPRSTTPGEKLFF. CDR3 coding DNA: TGTGCCAGCAGCCCCCGGTCCACGACGCCCGGTGAAAAACTGTTTTTT.